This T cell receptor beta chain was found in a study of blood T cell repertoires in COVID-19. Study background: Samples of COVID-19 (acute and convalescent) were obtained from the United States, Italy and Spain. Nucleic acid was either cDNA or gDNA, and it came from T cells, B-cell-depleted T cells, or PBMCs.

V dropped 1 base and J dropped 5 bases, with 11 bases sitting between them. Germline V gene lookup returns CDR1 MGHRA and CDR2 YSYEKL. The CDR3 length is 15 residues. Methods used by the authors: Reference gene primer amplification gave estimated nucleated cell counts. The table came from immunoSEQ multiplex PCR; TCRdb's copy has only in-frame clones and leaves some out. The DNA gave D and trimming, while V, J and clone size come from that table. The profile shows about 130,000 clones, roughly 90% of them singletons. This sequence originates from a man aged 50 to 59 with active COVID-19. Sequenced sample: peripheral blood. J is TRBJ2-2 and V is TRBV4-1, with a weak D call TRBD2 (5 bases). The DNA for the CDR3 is TGCGCCAGCAGCCAAGTCACTAGTTCTACCGGGGAGCTGTTTTTT. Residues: CASSQVTSSTGELFF.